The clone carrying this T cell receptor beta chain was observed a handful of times. Antigen unknown. This sample is drawn from a study of post-analysis software for immune sequencing data. Study-level results: With TRBV5-6, TRBV5-1 and TRBV20-1 included, a handful of TRBV segments were more frequent in patients than in controls. The F measure placed samples prepared in the same batch into strongly shared clusters.

Each TCR beta cDNA library carried unique molecular identifiers. When 1 to 10 million T cells were used, they gave hundreds of thousands of cDNA molecules. MiXCR, run by TCRdb on the PCR reads, gives a single entry per CDR3 protein. This table has 350,000 to 450,000 distinct CDR3 sequences, approximately 38% appearing once. Trimming cost V 2 bases and J 1 base, with 17 bases left between them. The CDR3 is made up of 17 amino acids. The germline V gene encodes CDR1 MNHEY and CDR2 SMNVEV (reference sequence). Sequencing was performed on blood. The chain employs TRBV27 and TRBJ2-5, with a weak D call TRBD2 (7 bases). This clonotype was obtained from a girl aged 2 to 9 with multiple sclerosis. CDR3 in DNA: TGTGCCAGCAGTTTAGGGGCTGGCGGGGGCCTCCAAGAGACCCAGTACTTC. It translates to CASSLGAGGGLQETQYF.